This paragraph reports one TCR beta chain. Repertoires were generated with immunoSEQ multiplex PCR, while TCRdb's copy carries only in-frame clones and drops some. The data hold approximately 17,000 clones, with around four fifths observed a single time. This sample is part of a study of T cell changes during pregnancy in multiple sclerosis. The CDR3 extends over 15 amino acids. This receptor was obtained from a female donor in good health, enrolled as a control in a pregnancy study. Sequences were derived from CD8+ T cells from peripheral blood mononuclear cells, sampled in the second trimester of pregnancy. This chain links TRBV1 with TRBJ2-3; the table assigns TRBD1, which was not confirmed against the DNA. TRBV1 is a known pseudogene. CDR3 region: CTSSHRHRGPDTQYF. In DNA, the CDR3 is TGCACCAGCAGCCATCGGCACAGGGGTCCAGATACGCAGTATTTT.